This T cell receptor beta chain was found in a study of memory CD4+ T cells and cytomegalovirus serostatus. Study-wide findings and caveats: Suggested: most of the CMV-linked TCR signature lies in CD4+ memory cells.

Assay: immunoSEQ multiplex PCR; the TCRdb copy retains only in-frame clones and omits some. Counted here are about 41,000 clones, more than 75% occurring once; the ten biggest clones make up around 0.72%. Deletions cut 6 bases from V and 5 bases from J, with 19 bases between. The germline V gene encodes CDR1 SGHAT and CDR2 FQDESV (reference sequence). This CDR3 spans 16 amino acids. Single viable CD3+CD4+CD8-CD45RO+ cells were sorted as the memory CD4+ T cells. This clone rates as medium-sized (0.01 to 0.1%). No antigen is known for it. The chain has TRBV11-1 and TRBJ2-2, with D tentatively TRBD1 (6 bases). Sequenced material: memory CD4+ T cells from blood. The clonotype comes from an adult in good health and CMV-seronegative. CDR3 loop: CASSTSTRTGTGELFF. The DNA of the CDR3 is TGTGCCAGCAGTACCTCCACCCGAACAGGGACCGGGGAGCTGTTTTTT.